The sequence of this T cell receptor (beta chain) was determined in a study of identifying expanded T cells in peripheral blood. Germline CDR1 reads MDHEN; CDR2 reads SYDVKM. The J segment lost 4 bases and the V segment lost 6 bases, leaving 16 bases of the junction unmatched. The length of the CDR3 is 19 residues. The assay was immunoSEQ multiplex PCR, and TCRdb's table has in-frame clones only and misses some. Of about 85,000 clones listed, approximately 89% are singletons. The source material was blood. The V gene is TRBV28, the J gene TRBJ2-2; 11 bases are shared with TRBD2. This clonotype was sampled from a person aged 18 to 69 in good health. DNA of the CDR3: TGTGCCAGCAGATATACACTAGCGGGGGACTCCCCGACCACCGGGGAGCTGTTTTTT. It yields the protein CASRYTLAGDSPTTGELFF.